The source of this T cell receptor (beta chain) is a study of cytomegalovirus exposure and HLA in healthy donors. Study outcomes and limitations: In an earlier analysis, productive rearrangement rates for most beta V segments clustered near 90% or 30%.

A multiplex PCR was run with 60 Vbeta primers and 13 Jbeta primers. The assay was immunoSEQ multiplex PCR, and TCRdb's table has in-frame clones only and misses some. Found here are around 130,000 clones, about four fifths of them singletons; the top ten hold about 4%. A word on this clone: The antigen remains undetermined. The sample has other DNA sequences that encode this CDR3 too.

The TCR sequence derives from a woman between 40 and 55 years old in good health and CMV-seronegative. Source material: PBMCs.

DNA of the CDR3: TGTGCCAGCAGCCTGGGACTAGCGGGCTCCTACGAGCAGTACTTC. Translated, it gives CASSLGLAGSYEQYF. This chain links TRBV5-5 with TRBJ2-7; 12 bases are shared with TRBD2. From germline, CDR1 is SGHKS and CDR2 YYEKEE (reference sequence). The CDR3 covers 15 residues. Losses at the gene ends were 4 bases for V and 0 bases for J; bases not matched to a gene: 2.